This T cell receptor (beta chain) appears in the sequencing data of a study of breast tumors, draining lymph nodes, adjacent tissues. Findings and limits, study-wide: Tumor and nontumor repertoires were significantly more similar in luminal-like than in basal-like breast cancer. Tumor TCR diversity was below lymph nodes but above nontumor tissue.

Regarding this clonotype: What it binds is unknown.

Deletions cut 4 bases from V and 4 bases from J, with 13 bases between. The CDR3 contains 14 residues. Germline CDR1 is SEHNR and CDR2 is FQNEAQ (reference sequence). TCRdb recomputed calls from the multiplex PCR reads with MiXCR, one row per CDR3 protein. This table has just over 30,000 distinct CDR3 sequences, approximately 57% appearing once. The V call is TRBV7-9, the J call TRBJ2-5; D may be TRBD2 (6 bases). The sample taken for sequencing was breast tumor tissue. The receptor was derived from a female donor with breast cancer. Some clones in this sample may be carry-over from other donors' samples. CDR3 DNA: TGTGCCAGCAGCTCACAAGGGGAGGCAGAGACCCAGTACTTC. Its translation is CASSSQGEAETQYF.